A single sample gave rise to the 17 T cell receptor beta chains below, sequenced in a study of OX40 agonist ivuxolimab in advanced cancers. The repertoire was sequenced with immunoSEQ multiplex PCR; TCRdb's copy has only in-frame clones and lacks some. The data contain around 94,000 clones, approximately 92% of them seen just once; the ten biggest clones take up about 3.6%. Sequencing used CD4+ or CD8+ T cells sorted from blood, obtained in a trial of the OX40 agonist ivuxolimab. The receptor set was obtained from an adult with an advanced solid tumor such as melanoma, head and neck, liver or kidney cancer.

The V gene is TRBV4-1, the J gene TRBJ1-1; no reliable D call. The germline V gene has CDR1 MGHRA and CDR2 YSYEKL. This CDR3 is 18 amino acids long. V lost 1 base and J lost 2, with 20 bases in between. The CDR3 DNA reads as TGCGCCAGCAGCCAAGCCAGAAAAAGCGGGTTTTATAACACTGAAGCTTTCTTT. Its translation: CASSQARKSGFYNTEAFF.

This clone rates as medium-sized (0.01 to 0.1%). V is TRBV5-4 and J is TRBJ2-1; maybe TRBD1 (5 bases). V gave up 3 bases and J gave up 3 bases, with 7 bases separating them. Germline V CDR1 and CDR2: SGHNT, YYREEE (reference sequence). The CDR3 length is 13 residues. CDR3 nucleotides: TGTGCCAGCAGCTCAGGGTTCTACAATGAGCAGTTCTTC. Translated, it gives CASSSGFYNEQFF.

The CDR3 bases are TGCAGCCTGGGAGGGGGGTATGAGCAGTTCTTC. Amino acid sequence: CSLGGGYEQFF. The rearrangement joins TRBV29-1 to TRBJ2-1; tentatively, D is TRBD2 (7 bases). The germline gives CDR1 SQVTM, CDR2 ANQGSEA. The CDR3 spans 11 residues. With 8 bases removed from V and 8 bases from J, the gap between germline ends came to 13 bases.

Remarks on this clone: This same CDR3 is encoded by further DNA sequences in the sample. The chain uses TRBV19 and TRBJ2-7; TRBD1 matches at 10 bases. The CDR3 loop spans 14 amino acids. The V gene's germline CDR1 is LNHDA and CDR2 SQIVND (reference sequence). J lost 4 bases, V lost 3 bases, and 3 bases had no gene match. The CDR3 loop reads CASSIGTGVYEQYF. CDR3 in DNA: TGTGCCAGTAGTATCGGGACAGGGGTTTACGAGCAGTACTTC.

The chain links TRBV19 to TRBJ1-2; 9 bases map to TRBD1. Germline-derived CDR1 and CDR2 are LNHDA and SQIVND (reference sequence). V gave up 1 base and J gave up 9 bases; unmatched junction bases: 3. The CDR3 length is 13 residues. The CDR3 region is CASSIGGQGRYTF. CDR3 DNA: TGTGCCAGTAGTATAGGCGGACAGGGGCGCTACACCTTC.

The V call is TRBV7-2, the J call TRBJ2-7, with a tentative D call TRBD2 (5 bases). The CDR3 spans 13 residues. The germline V gene encodes CDR1 SGHTA and CDR2 FQGNSA. The V and J ends lost 1 base and 9 bases respectively, with 13 bases between them. In nucleotides, the CDR3 is TGTGCCAGCAGCTTAGGGCCGGTAGAGGGGCAGTACTTC. Its protein is CASSLGPVEGQYF.

The table lists this clone with a count of one. The V and J genes are TRBV21-1 and TRBJ2-3; the table's D call of TRBD2 was not tested on the DNA. TRBV21-1 is a pseudogene locus. There are 22 residues in the CDR3. The CDR3 reads CASSKEGGLAGGWTYKEDTQYF. CDR3 coding DNA: TGTGCCAGCAGCAAAGAAGGAGGACTAGCGGGGGGCTGGACGTATAAGGAAGATACGCAGTATTTT.

This rearrangement joins TRBV27 to TRBJ2-5; no firm D call. Trimming cost V 1 base and J 0 bases, with 6 bases left between them. Germline V lookup: CDR1 MNHEY, CDR2 SMNVEV (reference sequence). The CDR3 covers 14 residues. The CDR3 loop is CASSLLGYQETQYF. Written as DNA, the CDR3 is TGTGCCAGCAGTTTATTAGGGTACCAAGAGACCCAGTACTTC.

The rearrangement joins TRBV7-2 to TRBJ2-7; 7 bases agree with TRBD1. After removal of 5 bases from V and 2 bases from J, the junction contained 9 bases not matched to a gene. Germline CDR1 is SGHTA and CDR2 is FQGNSA. The CDR3 has 15 residues. The CDR3 loop reads CASSMFGQGAYEQYF. The CDR3 bases are TGTGCCAGCAGCATGTTCGGGCAGGGGGCCTACGAGCAGTACTTC.

This chain joins TRBV27 and TRBJ2-1; unclear D gene. From germline, CDR1 is MNHEY and CDR2 SMNVEV (reference sequence). The germline V and J ends were trimmed by 8 bases and 5 bases, with 19 bases remaining between them. This CDR3 contains 15 residues. This CDR3 is CASSVDSGRHNEQFF. DNA of the CDR3: TGTGCCAGCTCCGTGGATTCGGGCAGACACAATGAGCAGTTCTTC.

This clone was observed a few times. The V call is TRBV12-2, the J call TRBJ1-1; TRBD1, as called in the table, went unchecked against the DNA. TRBV12-2 is given as a pseudogene. The CDR3 has 17 amino acids. CDR3 nucleotides: TGTGCAAGTCGCTTAGGGCGACAGAGTAAAATGAACACTGAAGCTTTCTTT. Its protein is CASRLGRQSKMNTEAFF.

The rearrangement joins TRBV2 to TRBJ1-6; 7 bases line up with TRBD1. The CDR3 loop spans 16 amino acids. Germline V CDR1 and CDR2: SNHLY, FYNNEI. V was clipped by 6 bases and J by 3 bases; unmatched bases: 8. The CDR3 spells CASSVPTGNYNSPLHF. The CDR3 DNA is TGTGCCAGCAGCGTACCGACAGGGAACTATAATTCACCCCTCCACTTT. Together with reference TRBV2 and TRBJ1-6, the CDR3 gives the full variable domain: EPEVTQTPSHQVTQMGQEVILRCVPISNHLYFYWYRQILGQKVEFLVSFYNNEISEKSEIFDDQFSVERPDGSNFTLKIRSTKLEDSAMYFCASSVPTGNYNSPLHFGNGTRLTVT.

This chain links TRBV6-5 with TRBJ1-1; D gene ambiguous. This CDR3 is 14 amino acids long. Between the trimmed V and J ends, which lost 2 bases and 4 bases, there was a span of 11 bases. From germline, CDR1 is MNHEY and CDR2 SVGAGI. Here the CDR3 reads CASSYGEEATEAFF. Written as DNA, the CDR3 is TGTGCCAGCAGTTACGGAGAAGAGGCCACTGAAGCTTTCTTT.

This clone was counted once. The CDR3 nucleotides read TGTGCCAGCAGCGTAGGGCAGGGATCCTATGGCTACACCTTC. It translates to CASSVGQGSYGYTF. The chain recombines TRBV9 with TRBJ1-2; possibly TRBD1 for D (5 bases). V lost 0 bases, J lost 4 bases, and 10 bases lay in between. Germline CDR1 SGDLS, CDR2 YYNGEE. This CDR3 has 14 amino acids.

V is TRBV6-5 and J is TRBJ1-1, with 7 bases that match TRBD1. CDR3 length: 15 residues. V shed 0 bases, J shed 4 bases, and the junction held 5 bases outside the gene matches. The germline gives CDR1 MNHEY, CDR2 SVGAGI. CDR3 amino acids: CASSYSSQGGTEAFF. In nucleotides, the CDR3 is TGTGCCAGCAGTTACTCCAGCCAGGGGGGCACTGAAGCTTTCTTT.

The chain carries TRBV27 and TRBJ2-3; D remains ambiguous. CDR1 MNHEY and CDR2 SMNVEV come from the germline V gene (reference sequence). Trimming shortened V by 2 bases and J by 4 bases, and 10 bases separated the two germline ends. CDR3 length: 14 amino acids. Here the CDR3 DNA reads TGTGCCAGCAGTTTAGGTTGGCGCCCAGATACGCAGTATTTT. Translation gives CASSLGWRPDTQYF.

The chain links TRBV9 to TRBJ2-1; weak D call: TRBD2 (6 bases). The CDR3 is 14 amino acids. With 4 bases removed from V and 9 bases from J, the gap between germline ends came to 17 bases. Germline CDR1 and CDR2: SGDLS and YYNGEE. The CDR3 reads CASSPPPGGSEQFF. Here the CDR3 DNA reads TGTGCCAGCAGCCCTCCCCCCGGGGGAAGTGAGCAGTTCTTC.